The rows below give T cell receptor beta chains drawn from one sample of a study of T-cell reconstitution after alpha-beta-depleted transplantation in children. In TCRdb, the PCR reads were re-called with MiXCR into one record per CDR3 protein. The data contain 700,000 to 850,000 distinct CDR3 sequences, around 15% of them singletons. The sequencing used PBMCs, mostly from graft donor cells, collected 360 days after TCRalphabeta/CD19-depleted stem cell transplant. These receptors came from a male patient younger than 18 who had a stem cell transplant for acute lymphoblastic leukemia, so the T cells may come from the graft donor. Both conserved end residues are trimmed from each CDR3. Each record gives: D gene, V gene, J gene, CDR3 protein. The D gene is left open where the match is weak.

NA	TRBV20-1	TRBJ2-3	SPLDPSTDTQY
TRBD2	TRBV6-2/TRBV6-3	TRBJ2-2	ASNSGRASYRTGELF
NA	TRBV11-1	TRBJ2-3	ASSLEYTDTQY
NA	TRBV20-1	TRBJ1-2	SALPSGLNYGYT
NA	TRBV4-1	TRBJ1-5	ASSQYGQFYQPQH
NA	TRBV10-2	TRBJ2-7	ASSVTGQAYEQY
NA	TRBV12-3/TRBV12-4	TRBJ2-1	ASSFEVGVQDEQF
TRBD2	TRBV29-1	TRBJ2-3	SVEGAAGDITDTQY
NA	TRBV24-1	TRBJ2-5	ATGIGYQETQY
NA	TRBV18	TRBJ2-5	ASSPGTGETQY
TRBD2	TRBV7-8	TRBJ2-1	AVEGLAGGLLRDEQF
NA	TRBV10-3	TRBJ2-5	AISESRLEAALQETQY
NA	TRBV15	TRBJ1-3	ATSRDPRRAGNTIY
NA	TRBV29-1	TRBJ2-5	SADVDRETQY
NA	TRBV12-3/TRBV12-4	TRBJ1-5	ASSLKRVSNQPQH
NA	TRBV7-3	TRBJ2-1	ASSRLVEDEQF
NA	TRBV12-3/TRBV12-4	TRBJ2-1	ASSLRQIYNEQF
NA	TRBV5-5	TRBJ2-2	ASSFPRAGELF
NA	TRBV6-5	TRBJ1-6	ASSYSVGGINNSPLH
NA	TRBV25-1	TRBJ1-1	ASTGLVYEDSEAF
TRBD1	TRBV5-1	TRBJ2-3	ASSPRYSAGQGTDTQY
NA	TRBV29-1	TRBJ2-1	SVVRGGQKQF
NA	TRBV20-1	TRBJ2-7	SVQDRYLYEQY
NA	TRBV5-1	TRBJ2-7	ASSSGRNQQY
TRBD2	TRBV2	TRBJ2-1	ASSALAGTYNEQF
NA	TRBV5-1	TRBJ2-7	ASSSHGTLNEQY
NA	TRBV12-3/TRBV12-4	TRBJ2-7	ASTLGERSYEQY
NA	TRBV4-1	TRBJ2-7	ASSQDLGQGLYEQY
TRBD2	TRBV7-9	TRBJ2-2	ASSPAGLDRTGELF